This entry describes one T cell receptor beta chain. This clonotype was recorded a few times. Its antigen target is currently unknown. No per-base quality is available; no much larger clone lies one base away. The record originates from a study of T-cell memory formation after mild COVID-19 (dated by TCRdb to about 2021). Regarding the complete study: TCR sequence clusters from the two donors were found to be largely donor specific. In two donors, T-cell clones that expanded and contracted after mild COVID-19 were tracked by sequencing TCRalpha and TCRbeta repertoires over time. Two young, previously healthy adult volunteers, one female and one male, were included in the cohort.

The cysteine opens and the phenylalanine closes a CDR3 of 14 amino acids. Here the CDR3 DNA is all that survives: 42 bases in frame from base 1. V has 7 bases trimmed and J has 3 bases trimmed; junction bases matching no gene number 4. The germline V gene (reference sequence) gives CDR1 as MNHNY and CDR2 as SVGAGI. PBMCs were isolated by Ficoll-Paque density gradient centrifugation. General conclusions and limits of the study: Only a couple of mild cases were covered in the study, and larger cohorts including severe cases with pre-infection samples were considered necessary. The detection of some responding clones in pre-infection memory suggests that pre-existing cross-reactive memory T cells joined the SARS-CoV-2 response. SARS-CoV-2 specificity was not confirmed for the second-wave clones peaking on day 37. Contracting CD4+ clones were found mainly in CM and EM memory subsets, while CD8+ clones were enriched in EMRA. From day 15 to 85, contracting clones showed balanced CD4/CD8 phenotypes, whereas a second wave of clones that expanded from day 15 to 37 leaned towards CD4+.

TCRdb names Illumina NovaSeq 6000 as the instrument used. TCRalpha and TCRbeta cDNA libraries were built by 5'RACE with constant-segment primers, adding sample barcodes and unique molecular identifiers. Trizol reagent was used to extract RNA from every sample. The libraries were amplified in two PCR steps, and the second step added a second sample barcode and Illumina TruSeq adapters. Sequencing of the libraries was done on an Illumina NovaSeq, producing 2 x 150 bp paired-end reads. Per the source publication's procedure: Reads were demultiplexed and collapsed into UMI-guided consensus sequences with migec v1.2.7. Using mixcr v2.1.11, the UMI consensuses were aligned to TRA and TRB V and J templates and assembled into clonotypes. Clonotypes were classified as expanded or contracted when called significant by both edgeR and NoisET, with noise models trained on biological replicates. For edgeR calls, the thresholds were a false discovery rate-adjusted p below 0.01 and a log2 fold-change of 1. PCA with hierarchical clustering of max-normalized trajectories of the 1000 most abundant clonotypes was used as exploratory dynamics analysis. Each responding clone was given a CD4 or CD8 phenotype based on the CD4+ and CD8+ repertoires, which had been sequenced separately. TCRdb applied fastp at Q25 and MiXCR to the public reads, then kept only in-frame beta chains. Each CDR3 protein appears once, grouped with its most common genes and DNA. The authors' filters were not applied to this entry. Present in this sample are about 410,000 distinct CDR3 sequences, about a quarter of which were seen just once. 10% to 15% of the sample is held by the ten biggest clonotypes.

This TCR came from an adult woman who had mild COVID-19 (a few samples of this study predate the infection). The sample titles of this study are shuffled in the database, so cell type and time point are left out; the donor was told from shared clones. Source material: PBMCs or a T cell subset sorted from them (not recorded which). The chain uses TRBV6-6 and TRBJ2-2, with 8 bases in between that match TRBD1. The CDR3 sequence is CASTGQVYTGELFF. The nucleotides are TGTGCCAGCACGGGACAGGTGTACACCGGGGAGCTGTTTTTT.